The source of this T cell receptor (beta chain) is a study of identical twins. Germline lookup yields CDR1 SGDLS and CDR2 YYNGEE. V lost 4 bases to trimming and J lost 2 bases; unmatched junction nucleotides: 9. This CDR3 comprises 17 residues. TCRdb ran MiXCR on the 5' RACE reads and lists one entry per CDR3 protein. This table has 200,000 to 250,000 distinct CDR3 sequences, 7.5% appearing once. Many counts were recorded for this clonotype. This sample was shared with a second study, whose subject was yellow fever vaccine responses in identical twins. In that study: The T cell response to vaccination in identical twins was reportedly partly convergent and partly personalized.

The chain joins TRBV9 to TRBJ1-4; 9 nucleotides line up with TRBD1. Source material: CD8+ T cells sorted from blood. The TCR was taken from a woman aged 18 to 35 in good health. CDR3 in amino acids: CASSSRDRDGTNEKLFF. CDR3 coding DNA: TGTGCCAGCAGCTCACGGGACAGGGATGGGACTAATGAAAAACTGTTTTTT.